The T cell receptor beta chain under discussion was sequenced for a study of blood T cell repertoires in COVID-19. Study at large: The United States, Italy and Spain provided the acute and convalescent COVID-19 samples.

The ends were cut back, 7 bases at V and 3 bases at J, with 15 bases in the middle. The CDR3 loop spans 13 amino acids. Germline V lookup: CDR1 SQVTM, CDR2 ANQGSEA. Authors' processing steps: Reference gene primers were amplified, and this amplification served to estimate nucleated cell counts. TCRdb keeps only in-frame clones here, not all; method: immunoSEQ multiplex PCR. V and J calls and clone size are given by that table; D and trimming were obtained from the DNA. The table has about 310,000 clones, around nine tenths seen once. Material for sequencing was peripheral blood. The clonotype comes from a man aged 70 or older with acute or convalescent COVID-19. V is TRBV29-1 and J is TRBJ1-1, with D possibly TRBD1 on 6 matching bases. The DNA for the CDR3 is TGCAGCGCCCTGCGGGGGGCCGACACTGAAGCTTTCTTT. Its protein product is CSALRGADTEAFF. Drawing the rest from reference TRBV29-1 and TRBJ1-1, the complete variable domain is SAVISQKPSRDICQRGTSLTIQCQVDSQVTMMFWYRQQPGQSLTLIATANQGSEATYESGFVIDKFPISRPNLTFSTLTVSNMSPEDSSIYLCSALRGADTEAFFGQGTRLTVV.